One T cell receptor beta chain is described in this entry. V shed 1 base, J shed 4 bases, and the junction held 6 bases outside the gene matches. This CDR3 contains 14 residues. Per the germline V gene, CDR1 is SQVTM and CDR2 is ANQGSEA. These data come from a study of technical replicates of blood from a handful of donors. The assay was immunoSEQ multiplex PCR, and TCRdb's table has in-frame clones only and misses some. The table lists some 64,000 clones, around 97% of them singletons. Sequenced material: T cells isolated from PBMCs. This TCR was sampled from a human donor in good health. The chain links TRBV29-1 to TRBJ1-2, with 7 bases that match TRBD1. Here the CDR3 DNA reads TGCAGCGTTGAAGGACAGGGTCCTATCTATGGCTACACCTTC. Its translation is CSVEGQGPIYGYTF. The variable domain in full, with the rest retrieved from reference TRBV29-1 and TRBJ1-2, is SAVISQKPSRDICQRGTSLTIQCQVDSQVTMMFWYRQQPGQSLTLIATANQGSEATYESGFVIDKFPISRPNLTFSTLTVSNMSPEDSSIYLCSVEGQGPIYGYTFGSGTRLTVV.